The T cell receptor beta chain described here comes from a study of T cell responses to AZD1222 COVID-19 vaccine. Study-wide points: Only after the peak T cell response were repertoires sampled.

Repertoires were generated with immunoSEQ multiplex PCR, while TCRdb's copy carries only in-frame clones and drops some. The sample carries 100,000 to 150,000 clones, approximately 90% recorded once. The CDR3 extends over 13 amino acids. Germline values: CDR1 MNHEY, CDR2 SMNVEV (reference sequence). J was trimmed by 6 bases and V by 6 bases; bases with no gene match: 6. About this clone itself: Antigen unknown.

Specimen: peripheral blood, collected on day 0 of AZD1222 vaccination. The chain recombines TRBV27 with TRBJ1-1; 8 bases agree with TRBD1. This receptor was obtained from an adult in good health. CDR3 DNA sequence: TGTGCCAGCAGGTCGACAGGGGCCCCTGAAGCTTTCTTT. Its protein product is CASRSTGAPEAFF.